This T cell receptor (beta chain) was sequenced during a study of cytomegalovirus exposure and HLA in healthy donors. Regarding the study as a whole: Common viral pathogens (according to a later analysis) appeared linked to several of the most significant clusters.

As for this clone: Its matching antigen is unknown.

The PCR used 60 Vbeta and 13 Jbeta primers. Sequenced by immunoSEQ multiplex PCR; TCRdb stores in-frame clones only, minus some. Of approximately 160,000 clones in the sample, 65% to 85% were seen once. Sequencing input: PBMCs. This clonotype was obtained from a woman aged 50 to 60 in good health and CMV-seropositive.

CDR3: CSVVSLRAGVGNEQFF. The CDR3 DNA reads as TGCAGCGTTGTGTCACTGAGAGCGGGAGTAGGCAATGAGCAGTTCTTC. V is TRBV29-1 and J is TRBJ2-1; 8 positions agree with TRBD2. This CDR3 has 16 residues. Trimming at V came to 4 bases and at J to 6 bases, leaving 14 bases not matched to a gene. Germline V CDR1 and CDR2: SQVTM, ANQGSEA.